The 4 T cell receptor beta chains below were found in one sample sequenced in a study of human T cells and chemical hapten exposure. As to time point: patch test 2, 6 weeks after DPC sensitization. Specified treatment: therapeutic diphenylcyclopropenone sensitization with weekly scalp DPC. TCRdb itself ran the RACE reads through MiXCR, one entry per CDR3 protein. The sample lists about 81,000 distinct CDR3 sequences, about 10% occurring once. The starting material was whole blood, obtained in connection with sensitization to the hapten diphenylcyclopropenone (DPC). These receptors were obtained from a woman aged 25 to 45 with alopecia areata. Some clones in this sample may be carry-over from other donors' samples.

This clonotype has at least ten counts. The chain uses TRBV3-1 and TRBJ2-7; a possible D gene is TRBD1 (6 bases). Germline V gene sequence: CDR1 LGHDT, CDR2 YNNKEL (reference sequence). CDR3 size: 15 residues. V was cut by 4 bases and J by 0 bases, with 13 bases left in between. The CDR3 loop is CASSRWGHNSYEQYF. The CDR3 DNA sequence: TGTGCCAGCAGCCGATGGGGACATAACTCCTACGAGCAGTACTTC.

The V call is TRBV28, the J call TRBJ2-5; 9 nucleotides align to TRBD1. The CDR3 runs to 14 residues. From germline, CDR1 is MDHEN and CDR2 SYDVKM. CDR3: CAASTGGNQETQYF. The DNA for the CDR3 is TGTGCTGCCTCGACAGGGGGGAACCAAGAGACCCAGTACTTC.

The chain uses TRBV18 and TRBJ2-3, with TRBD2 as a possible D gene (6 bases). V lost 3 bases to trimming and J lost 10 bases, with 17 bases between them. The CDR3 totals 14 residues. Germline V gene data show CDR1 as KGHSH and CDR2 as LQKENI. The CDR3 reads CASSPTGPGDAQYF. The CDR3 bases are TGTGCCAGCTCACCCACCGGGCCGGGGGATGCGCAGTATTTT.

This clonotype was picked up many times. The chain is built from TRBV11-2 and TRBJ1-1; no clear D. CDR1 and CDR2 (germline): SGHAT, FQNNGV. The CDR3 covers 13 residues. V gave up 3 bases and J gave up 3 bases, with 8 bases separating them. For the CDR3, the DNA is TGTGCCAGCAGCTTTTCGAGTTACACTGAAGCTTTCTTT. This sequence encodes CASSFSSYTEAFF.